This TCR beta chain was profiled in a study of blood T cell repertoires in COVID-19. Study-wide context: Sites across the United States, Italy and Spain contributed samples from acute and convalescent COVID-19.

Repertoires were generated with immunoSEQ multiplex PCR, while TCRdb's copy carries only in-frame clones and drops some. The sample comprises some 250,000 clones, 65% to 85% of which are singletons, and around 25% rests with the top ten. The CDR3 runs to 16 residues. The V end lost 3 bases, the J end lost 6 bases, and 18 bases lay between the germline ends. Looked up from germline, CDR1 is LNHDA and CDR2 is SQIVND (reference sequence). J is TRBJ2-1 and V is TRBV19; weak D call: TRBD2 (5 bases). This receptor was obtained from a man aged 35-49 years with acute or convalescent COVID-19. Input material: peripheral blood. This chain's CDR3 is CASSMSVRRRGNEQFF. CDR3 nucleotides: TGTGCCAGTAGTATGAGTGTCCGTAGACGGGGCAATGAGCAGTTCTTC.